These T cell receptor beta chains were read from a single sample in a study of CD8 T cells in ankylosing spondylitis. TCRdb redid the calling of the 5' RACE reads with MiXCR, one entry per CDR3 protein. The sample includes tens of thousands of distinct CDR3 sequences, 7.4% of them seen just once. Material for sequencing was blood, either unsorted or a sorted T cell fraction (not recorded which). The origin of the receptors is a female donor with ankylosing spondylitis or in good health (not recorded which). The CDR3 runs from the conserved cysteine through the conserved F or W. D genes are given only for firm matches. Size values are once, few and many counts, or a class for expanded clones, and some rows have none.

v_call	clone_size	j_call	d_call	cdr3_aa	cdr3_nt
TRBV10-3	.	TRBJ1-1	.	CAISDRMNTEAFF	TGTGCCATCAGTGATCGGATGAACACTGAAGCTTTCTTT
TRBV12-3/TRBV12-4	few	TRBJ1-2	.	CASSPGPMGYTF	TGTGCCAGCAGCCCTGGACCTATGGGCTACACCTTC
TRBV5-1	many	TRBJ1-5	TRBD1	CASSLSGTGNQPQHF	TGCGCCAGCAGCTTGTCCGGGACAGGGAATCAGCCCCAGCATTTT
TRBV28	many	TRBJ2-5	.	CASRSRGRETQYF	TGTGCCAGCAGATCCAGGGGCCGCGAGACCCAGTACTTC
TRBV7-6	many	TRBJ2-3	TRBD2	CASSLGPGLAANTQYF	TGTGCCAGCAGCTTAGGGCCGGGACTAGCAGCAAATACGCAGTATTTT
TRBV6-2/TRBV6-3	many	TRBJ2-4	TRBD1	CASSRDSKNIQYF	TGTGCCAGCAGCCGGGACAGCAAAAACATTCAGTACTTC
TRBV12-3/TRBV12-4	many	TRBJ2-2	.	CASHPPRIGRELFF	TGTGCCAGCCATCCCCCTCGCATTGGCCGGGAGCTGTTTTTT
TRBV20-1	many	TRBJ1-5	.	CSAVGSGDQPQHF	TGCAGTGCTGTCGGGTCCGGGGATCAGCCCCAGCATTTT
TRBV5-1	many	TRBJ2-7	.	CASSLAPINEQYF	TGCGCCAGCAGCTTGGCCCCTATCAACGAGCAGTACTTC
TRBV6-2/TRBV6-3	many	TRBJ2-5	.	CASRTRETQYF	TGTGCCAGTCGTACTCGAGAGACCCAGTACTTC
TRBV9	many	TRBJ2-1	.	CASSAPASNEQFF	TGTGCCAGCAGCGCGCCCGCAAGCAATGAGCAGTTCTTC
TRBV5-6	many	TRBJ1-1	.	CASSPTGSSEAFF	TGTGCCAGCAGCCCCACAGGATCTAGTGAAGCTTTCTTT
TRBV12-3/TRBV12-4	many	TRBJ1-5	.	CASSPDNLFQPQHF	TGTGCCAGCAGTCCTGACAACTTGTTTCAGCCCCAGCATTTT
TRBV28	many	TRBJ1-5	TRBD1	CASSSDRGRGQPQHF	TGTGCCAGCAGCTCAGACAGGGGTAGAGGTCAGCCCCAGCATTTT
TRBV28	many	TRBJ2-1	TRBD2	CASSPAGTSGYNEQFF	TGTGCCAGCAGTCCGGCAGGGACTAGCGGGTACAATGAGCAGTTCTTC
TRBV5-1	many	TRBJ1-1	.	CASSLFPGGANTEAFF	TGCGCCAGCAGCTTGTTCCCAGGCGGAGCGAACACTGAAGCTTTCTTT
TRBV6-2/TRBV6-3	many	TRBJ2-5	.	CASSYSNLETQYF	TGTGCCAGCAGTTACTCGAATCTAGAGACCCAGTACTTC
TRBV5-1	many	TRBJ2-5	.	CASRLRGETQYF	TGCGCCAGCAGGCTTAGGGGAGAGACCCAGTACTTC
TRBV6-2/TRBV6-3	many	TRBJ2-5	.	CASSRPTPTRVETQYF	TGTGCCAGCAGCCGACCCACGCCTACTAGAGTTGAGACCCAGTACTTC
TRBV6-2/TRBV6-3	many	TRBJ1-5	.	CASSPPSPTWSQHF	TGTGCCAGCAGTCCTCCGAGCCCAACTTGGTCCCAGCATTTT
TRBV18	.	TRBJ2-1	TRBD1	CASSPPETGGYNEQFF	TGTGCCAGCTCACCACCAGAGACAGGGGGCTACAATGAGCAGTTCTTC
TRBV7-2	.	TRBJ1-2	.	CASRPNLPGGYTF	TGTGCCAGCAGACCAAACCTCCCGGGTGGCTACACCTTC
TRBV7-2	many	TRBJ2-5	.	CASRIRIGETQYF	TGTGCCAGCAGGATAAGGATCGGAGAGACCCAGTACTTC
TRBV5-1	many	TRBJ1-1	.	CASSLAQGGFTEAFF	TGCGCCAGCAGCTTGGCACAGGGAGGGTTCACTGAAGCTTTCTTT